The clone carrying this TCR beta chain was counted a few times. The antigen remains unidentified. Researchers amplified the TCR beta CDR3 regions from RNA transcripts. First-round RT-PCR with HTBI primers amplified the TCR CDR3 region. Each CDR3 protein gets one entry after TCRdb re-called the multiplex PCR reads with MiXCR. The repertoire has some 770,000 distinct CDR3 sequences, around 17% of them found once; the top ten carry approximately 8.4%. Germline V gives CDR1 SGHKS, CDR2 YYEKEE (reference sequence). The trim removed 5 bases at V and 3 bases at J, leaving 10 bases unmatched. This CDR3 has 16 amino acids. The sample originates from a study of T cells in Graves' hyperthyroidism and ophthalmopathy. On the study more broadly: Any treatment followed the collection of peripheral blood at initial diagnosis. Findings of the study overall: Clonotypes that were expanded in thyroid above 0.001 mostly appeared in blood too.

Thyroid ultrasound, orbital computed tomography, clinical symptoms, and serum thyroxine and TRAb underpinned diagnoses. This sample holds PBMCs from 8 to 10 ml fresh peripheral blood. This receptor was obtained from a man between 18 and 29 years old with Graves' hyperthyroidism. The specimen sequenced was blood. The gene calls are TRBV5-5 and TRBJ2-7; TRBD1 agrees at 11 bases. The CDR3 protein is CASSYNPGQGDYEQYF. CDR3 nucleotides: TGTGCCAGCAGTTACAACCCGGGACAGGGGGACTACGAGCAGTACTTC.